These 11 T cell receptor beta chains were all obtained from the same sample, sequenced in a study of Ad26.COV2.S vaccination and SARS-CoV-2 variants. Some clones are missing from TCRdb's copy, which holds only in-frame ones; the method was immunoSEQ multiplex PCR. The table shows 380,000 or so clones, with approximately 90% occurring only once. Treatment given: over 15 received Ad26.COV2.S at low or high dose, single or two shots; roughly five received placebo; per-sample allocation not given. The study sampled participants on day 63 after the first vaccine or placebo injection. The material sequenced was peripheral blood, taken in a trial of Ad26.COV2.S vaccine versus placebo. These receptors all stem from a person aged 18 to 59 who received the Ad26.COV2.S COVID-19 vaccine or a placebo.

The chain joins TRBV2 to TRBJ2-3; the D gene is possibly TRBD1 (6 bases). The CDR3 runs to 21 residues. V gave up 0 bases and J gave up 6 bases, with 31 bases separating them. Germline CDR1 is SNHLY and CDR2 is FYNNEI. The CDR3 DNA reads TGTGCCAGCAGTGAAGCGCTCCCCGAGTTAAAACAGGGAAGTTTTAGGGATACGCAGTATTTT. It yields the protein CASSEALPELKQGSFRDTQYF.

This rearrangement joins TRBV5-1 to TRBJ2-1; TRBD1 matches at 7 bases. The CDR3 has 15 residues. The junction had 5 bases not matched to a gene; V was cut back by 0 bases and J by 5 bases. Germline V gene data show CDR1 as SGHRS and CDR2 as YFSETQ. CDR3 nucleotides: TGCGCCAGCAGCTTGGCCGCAGGGGGTAACAATGAGCAGTTCTTC. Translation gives CASSLAAGGNNEQFF.

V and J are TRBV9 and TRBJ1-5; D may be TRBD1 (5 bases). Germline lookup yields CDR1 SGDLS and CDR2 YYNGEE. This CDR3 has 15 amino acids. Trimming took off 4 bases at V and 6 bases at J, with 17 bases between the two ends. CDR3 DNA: TGTGCCAGCAGCAGATGGGGAGGGGTTGGTCAGCCCCAGCATTTT. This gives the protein CASSRWGGVGQPQHF.

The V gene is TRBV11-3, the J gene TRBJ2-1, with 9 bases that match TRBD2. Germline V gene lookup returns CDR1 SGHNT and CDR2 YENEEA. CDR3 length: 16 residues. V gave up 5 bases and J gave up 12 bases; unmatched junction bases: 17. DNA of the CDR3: TGTGCCAGCAGCCCCGGGACTAGCAATTACAATGACGGGCAGTTCTTC. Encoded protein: CASSPGTSNYNDGQFF.

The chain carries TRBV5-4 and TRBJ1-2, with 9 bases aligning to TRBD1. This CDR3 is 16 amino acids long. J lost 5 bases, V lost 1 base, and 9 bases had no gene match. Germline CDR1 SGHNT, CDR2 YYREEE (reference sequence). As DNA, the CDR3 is TGTGCCAGCAGCTTGAGAGGGGGGGACAGGGAGTATGGCTACACCTTC. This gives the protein CASSLRGGDREYGYTF.

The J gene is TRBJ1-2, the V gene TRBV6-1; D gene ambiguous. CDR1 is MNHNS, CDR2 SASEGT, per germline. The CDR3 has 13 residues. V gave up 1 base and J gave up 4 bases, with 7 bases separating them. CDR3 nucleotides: TGTGCCAGCAGTGAAGGGCTGTTCTATGGCTACACCTTC. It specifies CASSEGLFYGYTF.

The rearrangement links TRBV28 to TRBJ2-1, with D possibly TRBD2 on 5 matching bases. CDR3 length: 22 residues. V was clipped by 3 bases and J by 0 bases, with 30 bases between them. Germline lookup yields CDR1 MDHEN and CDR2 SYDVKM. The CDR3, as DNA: TGTGCCAGCAGTTTTCTATACCCCCCCCCGGGGTCTAGCCCCGACTCCTACAATGAGCAGTTCTTC. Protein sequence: CASSFLYPPPGSSPDSYNEQFF. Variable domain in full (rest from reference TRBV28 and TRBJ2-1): DVKVTQSSRYLVKRTGEKVFLECVQDMDHENMFWYRQDPGLGLRLIYFSYDVKMKEKGDIPEGYSVSREKKERFSLILESASTNQTSMYLCASSFLYPPPGSSPDSYNEQFFGPGTRLTVL.

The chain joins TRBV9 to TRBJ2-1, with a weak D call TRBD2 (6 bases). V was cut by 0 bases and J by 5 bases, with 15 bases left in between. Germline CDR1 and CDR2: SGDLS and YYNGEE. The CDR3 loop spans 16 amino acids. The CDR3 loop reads CASSVAPIRGNNEQFF. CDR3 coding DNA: TGTGCCAGCAGCGTAGCACCCATACGGGGGAACAATGAGCAGTTCTTC. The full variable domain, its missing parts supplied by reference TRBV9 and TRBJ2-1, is DSGVTQTPKHLITATGQRVTLRCSPRSGDLSVYWYQQSLDQGLQFLIQYYNGEERAKGNILERFSAQQFPDLHSELNLSSLELGDSALYFCASSVAPIRGNNEQFFGPGTRLTVL.

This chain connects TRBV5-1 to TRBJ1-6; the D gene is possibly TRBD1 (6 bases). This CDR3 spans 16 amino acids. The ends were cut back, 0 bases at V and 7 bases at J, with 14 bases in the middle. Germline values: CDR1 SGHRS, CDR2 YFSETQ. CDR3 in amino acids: CASSLEGRGVNSPLHF. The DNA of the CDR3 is TGCGCCAGCAGCTTGGAAGGCAGGGGAGTGAATTCACCCCTCCACTTT.

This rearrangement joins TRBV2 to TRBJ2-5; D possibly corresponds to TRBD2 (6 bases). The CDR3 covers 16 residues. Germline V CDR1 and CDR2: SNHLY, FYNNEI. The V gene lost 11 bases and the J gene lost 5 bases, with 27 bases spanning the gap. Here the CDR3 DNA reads TGTGCCGCCCCTGGACTATCTTTCACACTCCGTGAGACCCAGTACTTC. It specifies CAAPGLSFTLRETQYF.

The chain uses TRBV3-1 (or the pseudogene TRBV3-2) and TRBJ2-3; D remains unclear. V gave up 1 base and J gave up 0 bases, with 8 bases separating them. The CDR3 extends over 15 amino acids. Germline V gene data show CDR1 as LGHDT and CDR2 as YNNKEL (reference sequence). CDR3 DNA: TGTGCCAGCAGCCAAGGGATAGGTAGCACAGATACGCAGTATTTT. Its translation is CASSQGIGSTDTQYF.